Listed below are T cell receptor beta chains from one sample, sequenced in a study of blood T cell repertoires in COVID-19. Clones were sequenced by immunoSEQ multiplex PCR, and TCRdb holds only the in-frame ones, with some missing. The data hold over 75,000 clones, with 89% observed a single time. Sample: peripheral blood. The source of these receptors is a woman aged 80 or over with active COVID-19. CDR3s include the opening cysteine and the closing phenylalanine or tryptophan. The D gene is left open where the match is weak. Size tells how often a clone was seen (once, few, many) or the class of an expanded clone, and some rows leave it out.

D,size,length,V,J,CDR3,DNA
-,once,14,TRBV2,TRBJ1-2,CASKFPTATYGYTF,TGTGCCAGCAAGTTTCCGACAGCGACCTATGGCTACACCTTC
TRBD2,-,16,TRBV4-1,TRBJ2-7,CASSQEPGLAAYEQYF,TGCGCCAGCAGCCAAGAACCGGGACTAGCGGCCTACGAGCAGTACTTC
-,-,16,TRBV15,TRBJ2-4,CATSSPPSGAKNIQYF,TGTGCCACCAGCAGTCCCCCGAGCGGAGCCAAAAACATTCAGTACTTC
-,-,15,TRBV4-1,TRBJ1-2,CASSQDPSGNYGYTF,TGCGCCAGCAGCCAAGATCCATCGGGAAACTATGGCTACACCTTC
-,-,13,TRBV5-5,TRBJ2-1,CASSSPSVNEQFF,TGTGCCAGCAGTTCCCCTAGTGTCAATGAGCAGTTCTTC
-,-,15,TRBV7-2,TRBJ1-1,CASSLVRGRNTEAFF,TGTGCCAGCAGCTTAGTGCGGGGCCGGAATACTGAAGCTTTCTTT
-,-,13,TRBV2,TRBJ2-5,CASTRLRAETQYF,TGTGCCAGCACTAGACTGAGGGCAGAGACCCAGTACTTC
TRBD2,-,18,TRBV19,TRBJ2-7,CASSIPFLAGGPMNEQYF,TGTGCCAGTAGTATACCTTTCCTAGCGGGAGGGCCCATGAACGAGCAGTACTTC
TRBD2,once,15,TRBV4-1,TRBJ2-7,CASSQWTSGRREQYF,TGCGCCAGCAGCCAATGGACTAGCGGGAGACGCGAGCAGTACTTC
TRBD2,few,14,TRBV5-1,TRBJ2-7,CASSQTSGTYEQYF,TGCGCCAGCAGCCAGACTAGCGGAACCTACGAGCAGTACTTC
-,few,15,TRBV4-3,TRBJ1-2,CASSQDLTGSFGYTF,TGCGCCAGCAGCCAAGATCTCACAGGGAGCTTTGGCTACACCTTC
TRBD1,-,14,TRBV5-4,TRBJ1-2,CASSLEDRGYGYTF,TGTGCCAGCAGCTTGGAGGACAGGGGGTATGGCTACACCTTC
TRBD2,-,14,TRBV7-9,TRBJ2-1,CARRVAGGRNEQFF,TGTGCCAGACGCGTAGCGGGAGGGCGAAATGAGCAGTTCTTC
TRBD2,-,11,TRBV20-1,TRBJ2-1,CSASSGRKQFF,TGCAGTGCCAGTAGCGGGAGGAAGCAGTTCTTC
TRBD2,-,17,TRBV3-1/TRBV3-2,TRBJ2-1,CASSRQRTSGSRNEQFF,TGTGCCAGCAGCCGCCAAAGGACTAGCGGGAGTCGGAATGAGCAGTTCTTC
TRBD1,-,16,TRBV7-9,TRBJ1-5,CASSVGGREGNQPQHF,TGTGCCAGCAGCGTAGGGGGCAGGGAGGGCAATCAGCCCCAGCATTTT
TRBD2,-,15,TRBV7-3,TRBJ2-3,CASSRGGSGGDTQYF,TGTGCCAGCAGCCGAGGGGGTAGCGGGGGAGATACGCAGTATTTT
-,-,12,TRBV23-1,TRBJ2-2,CASSAGHGELFF,TGCGCCAGCAGCGCAGGACACGGGGAGCTGTTTTTT
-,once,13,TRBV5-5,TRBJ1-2,CASRAGGTYGYTF,TGTGCCAGCAGGGCGGGGGGAACCTATGGCTACACCTTC
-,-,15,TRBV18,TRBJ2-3,CASSPGASGADTQYF,TGTGCCAGCTCACCGGGGGCTAGCGGTGCGGATACGCAGTATTTT
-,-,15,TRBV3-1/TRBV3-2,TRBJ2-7,CASPGCSGDYYEQYF,TGTGCCAGCCCCGGTTGTAGCGGAGATTACTACGAGCAGTACTTC
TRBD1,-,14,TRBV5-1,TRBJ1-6,CASSPQGAGSPLHF,TGCGCCAGCAGCCCACAGGGGGCCGGTTCACCCCTCCACTTT
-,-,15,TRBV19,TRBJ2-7,CASSIDGGRSYEQYF,TGTGCCAGTAGTATAGACGGAGGGAGGTCCTACGAGCAGTACTTC
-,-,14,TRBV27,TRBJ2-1,CASSSRGPHNEQFF,TGTGCCAGCAGTTCCAGGGGACCCCACAATGAGCAGTTCTTC